Only a few counts were recorded for the clone carrying this TCR beta chain. Its matching antigen is unknown. The sample originates from a study of T-cell reconstitution after alpha-beta-depleted transplantation in children. It was with unique molecular identifiers that the TCRbeta library was prepared. Using its own MiXCR run on the PCR reads, TCRdb lists one record per CDR3 protein. The sample shows hundreds of thousands of distinct CDR3 sequences, roughly a quarter of them seen only once. There are 16 residues in the CDR3. Germline values: CDR1 SGHRS, CDR2 YFSETQ. V was clipped by 1 base and J by 3 bases, with 16 bases between them. Study conclusions and caveats: After transplant, high TCRbeta diversity at day 60 in some patients arose from surviving recipient T cells and thymic progenitors. There were reportedly several hundred expanded graft clones from which alpha-beta T cells came about two months after transplant. The main origin of T-cell counts and diversity one year after transplant was newly produced T cells.

This clonotype was sampled from a female patient aged 2-9 years who had a stem cell transplant for congenital amegakaryocytic thrombocytopenia, so the T cells may come from the graft donor. This chain joins TRBV5-1 and TRBJ1-1; no clear D. The source was PBMCs, mostly from graft donor cells, collected 360 days after TCRalphabeta/CD19-depleted stem cell transplant. CDR3 in amino acids: CASSLMFRMLDTEAFF. The CDR3 DNA reads as TGCGCCAGCAGCTTGATGTTTAGGATGTTAGACACTGAAGCTTTCTTT. Together with reference TRBV5-1 and TRBJ1-1, the CDR3 gives the full variable domain: KAGVTQTPRYLIKTRGQQVTLSCSPISGHRSVSWYQQTPGQGLQFLFEYFSETQRNKGNFPGRFSGRQFSNSRSEMNVSTLELGDSALYLCASSLMFRMLDTEAFFGQGTRLTVV.